What follows describes a single T cell receptor beta chain. This entry belongs to a study of blood T cell repertoires in COVID-19. On the study more broadly: Donors in the United States, Italy and Spain gave samples during acute or convalescent COVID-19. The analysed material was cDNA or gDNA that came from T cells, B-cell-depleted T cells, or PBMCs.

The authors' processing: Researchers report that nucleated cell counts were estimated from reference gene primer amplification. Generated by immunoSEQ multiplex PCR, the TCRdb table keeps only in-frame clones and is missing some. V, J and clone size reflect that table, while D and trimming were determined from the DNA. The data show tens of thousands of clones, roughly 85% seen once. Germline assignment: CDR1 LGHNA and CDR2 YNFKEQ. The ends lost 0 bases at V and 2 bases at J; junction bases unmatched: 1. CDR3 length equals 15 residues. This receptor was taken from an older woman with active COVID-19. The V gene is TRBV4-2, the J gene TRBJ2-7, with 10 positions matching TRBD1. Sequencing was done on a sample of peripheral blood. CDR3 nucleotides: TGTGCCAGCAGCCAAGAGGGACAGGGGACCTACGAGCAGTACTTC. Protein: CASSQEGQGTYEQYF.